This record looks at one T cell receptor beta chain sequence and its context. What it recognizes is unknown. These data originate in a study of response to subunit inactivated influenza vaccine. TCRdb itself ran the RT-PCR reads through MiXCR, one entry per CDR3 protein. Here the sample spans about half a million distinct CDR3 sequences, about 25% being singletons. Study results and caveats: Authors suggested few new T cells are recruited by each seasonal influenza vaccination.

The TCR comes from a man aged 50 to 59 who received an inactivated influenza vaccine. The sequences come from CD4+ T cells sorted from PBMCs, collected more than 4 days after vaccination.

The CDR3 sequence is CSATLGGGSEYEQYF. The CDR3 coding sequence is TGCAGTGCTACCCTGGGGGGCGGGAGTGAATACGAGCAGTACTTC. V and J are TRBV20-1 and TRBJ2-7; D possibly corresponds to TRBD2 (7 bases). The CDR3 spans 15 residues. V gave up 4 bases and J gave up 4 bases, with 20 bases separating them. The germline V gene has CDR1 DFQATT and CDR2 SNEGSKA (reference sequence).